This T cell receptor beta chain appears in the sequencing data of a study of Graves' ophthalmopathy and Graves' hyperthyroidism. Turning to the study itself: Where ophthalmopathy was absent within 18 months of follow-up, hyperthyroidism was stable.

This clonotype turned up a few times. Its antigen is unidentified. Overall study findings and caveats: Most expanded clonotypes from thyroid (those above 0.001 frequency) were also found in blood. Built on 13 signatures, a model told ophthalmopathy apart from stable hyperthyroidism with almost 90% sensitivity and under 83% specificity.

RNA transcripts were the source from which TCR beta CDR3 regions were amplified. First-round RT-PCR with HTBI primers preceded a second-round multiplex PCR. MiXCR, run by TCRdb on the multiplex PCR reads, gives a single entry per CDR3 protein. The data contain over a million distinct CDR3 sequences, roughly 35% of them singletons. Hyperthyroidism patients were newly diagnosed, ill under 2 months, and aged 18 to 65 years. Sequencing used peripheral blood or thyroid tissue (not recorded which). This clonotype was sampled from an adult man with Graves' hyperthyroidism.

CDR3 sequence: CSETAYTNEKLFF. The CDR3 DNA sequence: TGCAGTGAAACGGCTTACACTAATGAAAAACTGTTTTTT. The chain couples TRBV20-1 to TRBJ1-4; D call uncertain. In germline, CDR1 is DFQATT, CDR2 SNEGSKA (reference sequence). The CDR3 sequence is 13 residues long. Trimming pared 7 bases from V and 2 bases from J, leaving 11 bases between.